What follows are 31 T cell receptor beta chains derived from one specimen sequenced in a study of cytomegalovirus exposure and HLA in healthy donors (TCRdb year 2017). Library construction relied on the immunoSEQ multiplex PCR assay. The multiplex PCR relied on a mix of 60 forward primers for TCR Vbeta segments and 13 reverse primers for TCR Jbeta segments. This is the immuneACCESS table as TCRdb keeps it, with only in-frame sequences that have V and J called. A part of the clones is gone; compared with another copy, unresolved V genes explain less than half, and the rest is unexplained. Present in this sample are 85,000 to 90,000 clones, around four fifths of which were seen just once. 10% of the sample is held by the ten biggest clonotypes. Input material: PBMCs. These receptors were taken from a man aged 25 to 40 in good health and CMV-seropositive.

This CDR3 is CASRPERDKNIQYF. CDR3 in DNA: TGTGCCAGCAGGCCGGAACGGGACAAAAACATTCAGTACTTC. The chain recombines TRBV6-6 with TRBJ2-4; possibly TRBD2 for D (5 bases). The CDR3 is 14 amino acids. The V gene lost 6 bases and the J gene lost 3 bases, with 12 bases spanning the gap. Per germline, CDR1 MNHNY and CDR2 SVGAGI (reference sequence).

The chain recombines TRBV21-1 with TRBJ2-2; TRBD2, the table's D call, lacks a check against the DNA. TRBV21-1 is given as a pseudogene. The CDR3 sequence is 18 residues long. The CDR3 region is CASSNFYAGGENTGELFF. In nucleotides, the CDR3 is TGTGCCAGCAGCAACTTTTATGCGGGGGGGGAAAACACCGGGGAGCTGTTTTTT.

Here the CDR3 DNA reads TGTGCCAGCAGCTTATCGGGAACAGGGGGCGCCTATGGCTACACCTTC. Protein product: CASSLSGTGGAYGYTF. The rearrangement joins TRBV11-2 to TRBJ1-2, with 9 bases identical to TRBD1. Germline values: CDR1 SGHAT, CDR2 FQNNGV. The CDR3 runs 16 residues. V lost 2 bases to trimming and J lost 4 bases; unmatched junction nucleotides: 8.

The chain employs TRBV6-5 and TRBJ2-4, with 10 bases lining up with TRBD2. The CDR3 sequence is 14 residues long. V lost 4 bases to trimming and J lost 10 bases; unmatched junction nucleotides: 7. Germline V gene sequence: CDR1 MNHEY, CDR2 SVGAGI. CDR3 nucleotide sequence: TGTGCCAGCAGTTTGAGCGGGGGGGCCAAAATTCAGTACTTC. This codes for CASSLSGGAKIQYF.

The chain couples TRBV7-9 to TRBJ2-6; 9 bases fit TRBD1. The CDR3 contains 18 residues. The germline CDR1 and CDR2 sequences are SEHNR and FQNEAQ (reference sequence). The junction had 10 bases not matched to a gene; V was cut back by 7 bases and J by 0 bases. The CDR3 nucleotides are TGTGCCAGCAACCCCTGGGGACAGGGAAACTCTGGGGCCAACGTCCTGACTTTC. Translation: CASNPWGQGNSGANVLTF.

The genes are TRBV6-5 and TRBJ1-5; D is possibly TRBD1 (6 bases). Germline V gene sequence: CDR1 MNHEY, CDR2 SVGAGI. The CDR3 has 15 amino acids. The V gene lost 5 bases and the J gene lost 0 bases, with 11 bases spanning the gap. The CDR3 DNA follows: TGTGCCAGCAGTGGACAGTTGCATAGCAATCAGCCCCAGCATTTT. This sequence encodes CASSGQLHSNQPQHF.

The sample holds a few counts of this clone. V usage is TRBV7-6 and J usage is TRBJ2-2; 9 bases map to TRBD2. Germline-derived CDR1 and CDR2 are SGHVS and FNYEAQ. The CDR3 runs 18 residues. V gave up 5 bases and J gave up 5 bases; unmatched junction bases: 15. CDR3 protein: CASSRVDVTLAGTGELFF. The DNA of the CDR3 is TGTGCCAGCAGCCGGGTCGATGTTACCCTAGCGGGGACCGGGGAGCTGTTTTTT.

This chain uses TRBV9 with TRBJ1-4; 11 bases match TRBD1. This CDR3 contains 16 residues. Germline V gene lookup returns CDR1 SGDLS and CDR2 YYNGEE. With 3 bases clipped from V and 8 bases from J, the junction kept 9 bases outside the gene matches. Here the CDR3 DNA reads TGTGCCAGCAGCGGCGAGACCGGGACAGGGGGGGAAAAACTGTTTTTT. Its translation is CASSGETGTGGEKLFF.

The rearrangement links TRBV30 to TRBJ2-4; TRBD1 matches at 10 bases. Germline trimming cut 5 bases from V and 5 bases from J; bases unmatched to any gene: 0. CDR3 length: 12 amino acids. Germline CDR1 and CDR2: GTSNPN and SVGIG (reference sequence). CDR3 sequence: CAWGTGENIQYF. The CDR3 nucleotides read TGTGCCTGGGGGACAGGGGAAAACATTCAGTACTTC.

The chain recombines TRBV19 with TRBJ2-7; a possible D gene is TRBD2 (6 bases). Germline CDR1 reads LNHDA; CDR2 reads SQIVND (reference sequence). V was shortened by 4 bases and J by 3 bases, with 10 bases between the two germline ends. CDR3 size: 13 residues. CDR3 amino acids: CASSTFGGYEQYF. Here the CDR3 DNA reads TGTGCCAGTAGTACCTTCGGGGGCTACGAGCAGTACTTC.

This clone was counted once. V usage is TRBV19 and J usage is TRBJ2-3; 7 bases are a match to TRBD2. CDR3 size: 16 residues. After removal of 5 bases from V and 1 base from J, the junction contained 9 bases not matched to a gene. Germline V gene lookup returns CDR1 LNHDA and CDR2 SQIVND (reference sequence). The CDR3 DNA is TGTGCCAGTAGTTCAAACAGCGGGGTACGCACAGATACGCAGTATTTT. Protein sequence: CASSSNSGVRTDTQYF. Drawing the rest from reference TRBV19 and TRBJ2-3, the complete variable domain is DGGITQSPKYLFRKEGQNVTLSCEQNLNHDAMYWYRQDPGQGLRLIYYSQIVNDFQKGDIAEGYSVSREKKESFPLTVTSAQKNPTAFYLCASSSNSGVRTDTQYFGPGTRLTVL.

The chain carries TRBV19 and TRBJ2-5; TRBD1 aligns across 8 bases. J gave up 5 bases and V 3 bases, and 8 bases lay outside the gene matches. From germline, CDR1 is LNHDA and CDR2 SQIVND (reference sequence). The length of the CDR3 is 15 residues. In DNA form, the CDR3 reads TGTGCCAGTAGTATCGGGACAGGATCAGGGGAGACCCAGTACTTC. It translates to CASSIGTGSGETQYF. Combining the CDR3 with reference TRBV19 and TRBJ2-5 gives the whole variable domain DGGITQSPKYLFRKEGQNVTLSCEQNLNHDAMYWYRQDPGQGLRLIYYSQIVNDFQKGDIAEGYSVSREKKESFPLTVTSAQKNPTAFYLCASSIGTGSGETQYFGPGTRLLVL.

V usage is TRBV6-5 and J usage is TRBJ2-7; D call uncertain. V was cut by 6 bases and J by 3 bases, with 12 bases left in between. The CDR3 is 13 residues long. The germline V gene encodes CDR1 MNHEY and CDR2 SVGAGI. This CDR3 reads CASRDLVRYEQYF. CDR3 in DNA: TGTGCCAGCAGAGACCTAGTCCGCTACGAGCAGTACTTC.

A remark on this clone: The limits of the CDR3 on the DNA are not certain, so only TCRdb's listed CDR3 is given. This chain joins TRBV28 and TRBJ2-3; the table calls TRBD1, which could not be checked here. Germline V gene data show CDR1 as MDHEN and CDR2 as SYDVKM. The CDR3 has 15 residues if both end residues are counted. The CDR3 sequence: CASSFGPGSTDTQYF.

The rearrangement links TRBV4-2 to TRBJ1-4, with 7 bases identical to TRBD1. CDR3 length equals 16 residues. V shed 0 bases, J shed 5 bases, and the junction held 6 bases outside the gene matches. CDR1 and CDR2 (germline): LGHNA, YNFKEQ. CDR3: CASSQDPARGNEKLFF. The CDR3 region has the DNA TGTGCCAGCAGCCAAGATCCGGCCAGGGGGAATGAAAAACTGTTTTTT.

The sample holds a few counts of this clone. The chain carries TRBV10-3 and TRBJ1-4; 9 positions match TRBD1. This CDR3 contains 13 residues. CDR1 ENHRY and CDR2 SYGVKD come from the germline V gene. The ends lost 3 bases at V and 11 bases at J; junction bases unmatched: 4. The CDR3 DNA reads TGTGCCATCAGTGACCAGACAGGGGGTAAACTGTTTTTT. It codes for CAISDQTGGKLFF.

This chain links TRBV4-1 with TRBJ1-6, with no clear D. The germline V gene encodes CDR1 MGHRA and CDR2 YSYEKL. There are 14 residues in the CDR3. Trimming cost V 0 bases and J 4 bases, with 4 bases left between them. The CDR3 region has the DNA TGCGCCAGCAGCCAAGACAGGTATAATTCACCCCTCCACTTT. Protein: CASSQDRYNSPLHF.

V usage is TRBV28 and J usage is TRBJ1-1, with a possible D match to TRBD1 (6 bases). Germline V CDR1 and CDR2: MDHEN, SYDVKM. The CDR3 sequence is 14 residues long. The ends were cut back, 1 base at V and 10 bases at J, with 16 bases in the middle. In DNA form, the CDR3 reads TGTGCCAGCAGTTTATCTCGGTCGGCAGGGGCAGCTTTCTTT. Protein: CASSLSRSAGAAFF. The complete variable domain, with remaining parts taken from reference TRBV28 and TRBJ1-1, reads DVKVTQSSRYLVKRTGEKVFLECVQDMDHENMFWYRQDPGLGLRLIYFSYDVKMKEKGDIPEGYSVSREKKERFSLILESASTNQTSMYLCASSLSRSAGAAFFGQGTRLTVV.

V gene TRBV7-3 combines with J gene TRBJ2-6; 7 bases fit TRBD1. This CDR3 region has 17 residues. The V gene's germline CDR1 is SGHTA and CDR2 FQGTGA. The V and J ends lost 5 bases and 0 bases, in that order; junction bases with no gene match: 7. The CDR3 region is CASSPGQPSSGANVLTF. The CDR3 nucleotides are TGTGCCAGCAGCCCGGGACAGCCAAGCTCTGGGGCCAACGTCCTGACTTTC.

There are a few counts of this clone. The CDR3 here is CASIRTSGGNEQFF. DNA for the CDR3: TGTGCCAGCATCCGGACTAGCGGGGGAAATGAGCAGTTCTTC. This chain connects TRBV6-1 to TRBJ2-1; 13 bases match TRBD2. Germline assignment: CDR1 MNHNS and CDR2 SASEGT. This CDR3 contains 14 residues. With 7 bases clipped from V and 7 bases from J, the junction kept 4 bases outside the gene matches.

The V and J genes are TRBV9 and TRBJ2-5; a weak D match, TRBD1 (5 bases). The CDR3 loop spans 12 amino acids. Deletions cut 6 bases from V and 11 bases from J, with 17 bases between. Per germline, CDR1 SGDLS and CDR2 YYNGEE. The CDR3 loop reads CASTPRQGQQYF. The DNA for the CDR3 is TGTGCCAGCACCCCACGTCAGGGCCAGCAGTACTTC. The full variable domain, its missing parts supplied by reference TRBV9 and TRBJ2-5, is DSGVTQTPKHLITATGQRVTLRCSPRSGDLSVYWYQQSLDQGLQFLIQYYNGEERAKGNILERFSAQQFPDLHSELNLSSLELGDSALYFCASTPRQGQQYFGPGTRLLVL.

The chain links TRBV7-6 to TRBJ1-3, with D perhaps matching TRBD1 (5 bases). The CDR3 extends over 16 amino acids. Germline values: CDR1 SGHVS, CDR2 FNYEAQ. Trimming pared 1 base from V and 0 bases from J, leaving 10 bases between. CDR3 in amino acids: CASSLVVQGSGNTIYF. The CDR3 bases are TGTGCCAGCAGCTTAGTGGTTCAGGGCTCTGGAAACACCATATATTTT.

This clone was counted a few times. The CDR3 sequence: CASSHDRGENQGETQYF. For the CDR3, the DNA is TGTGCCAGCAGCCACGACAGGGGTGAAAATCAAGGAGAGACCCAGTACTTC. This chain joins TRBV11-1 and TRBJ2-5; 8 nucleotides align to TRBD1. Per germline, CDR1 SGHAT and CDR2 FQDESV (reference sequence). The V segment lost 5 bases and the J segment 4 bases; nucleotides outside the gene matches: 15. This CDR3 contains 17 residues.

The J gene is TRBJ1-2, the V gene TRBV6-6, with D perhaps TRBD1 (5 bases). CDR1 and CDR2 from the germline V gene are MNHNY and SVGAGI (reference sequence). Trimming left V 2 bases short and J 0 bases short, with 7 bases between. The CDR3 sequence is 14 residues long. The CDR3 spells CASSYQGSNYGYTF. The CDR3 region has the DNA TGTGCCAGCAGTTACCAGGGATCTAACTATGGCTACACCTTC.

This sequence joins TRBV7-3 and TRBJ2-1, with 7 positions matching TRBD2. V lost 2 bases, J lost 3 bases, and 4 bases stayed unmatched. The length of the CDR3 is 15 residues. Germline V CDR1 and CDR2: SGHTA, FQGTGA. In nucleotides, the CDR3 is TGTGCCAGCAGCTTACGTGGGGGGGGCTACAATGAGCAGTTCTTC. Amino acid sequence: CASSLRGGGYNEQFF.

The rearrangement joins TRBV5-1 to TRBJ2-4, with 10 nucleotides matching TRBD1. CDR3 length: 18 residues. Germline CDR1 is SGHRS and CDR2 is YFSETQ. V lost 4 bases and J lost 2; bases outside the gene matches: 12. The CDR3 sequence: CASSVRDRGGRTKNIQYF. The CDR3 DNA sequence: TGCGCCAGCAGCGTGAGGGACAGGGGAGGTAGGACCAAAAACATTCAGTACTTC.

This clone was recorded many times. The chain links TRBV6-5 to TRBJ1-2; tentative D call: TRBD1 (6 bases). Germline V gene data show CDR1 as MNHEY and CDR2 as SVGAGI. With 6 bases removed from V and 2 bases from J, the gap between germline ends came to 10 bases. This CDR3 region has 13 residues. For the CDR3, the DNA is TGTGCCAGCAGAATGGACAGAAACTATGGCTACACCTTC. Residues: CASRMDRNYGYTF.

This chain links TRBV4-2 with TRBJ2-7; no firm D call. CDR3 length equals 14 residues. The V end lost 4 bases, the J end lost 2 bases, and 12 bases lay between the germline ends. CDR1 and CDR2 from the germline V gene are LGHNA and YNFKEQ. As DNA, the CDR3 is TGTGCCAGCAGCCCGCAGCCAGGCACCTACGAGCAGTACTTC. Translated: CASSPQPGTYEQYF.

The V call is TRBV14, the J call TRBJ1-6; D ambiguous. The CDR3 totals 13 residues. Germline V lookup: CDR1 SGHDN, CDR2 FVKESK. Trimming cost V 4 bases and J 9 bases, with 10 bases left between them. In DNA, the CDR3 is TGTGCCAGCAGCCCGACAACTTTTTCACCCCTCCACTTT. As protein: CASSPTTFSPLHF.

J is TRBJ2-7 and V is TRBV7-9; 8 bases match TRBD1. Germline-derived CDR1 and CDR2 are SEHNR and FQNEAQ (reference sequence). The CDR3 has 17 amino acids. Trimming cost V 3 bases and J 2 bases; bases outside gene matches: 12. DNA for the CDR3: TGTGCCAGCAGCTTGGCCCTGGGACAGGCCGCCACCTACGAGCAGTACTTC. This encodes CASSLALGQAATYEQYF.

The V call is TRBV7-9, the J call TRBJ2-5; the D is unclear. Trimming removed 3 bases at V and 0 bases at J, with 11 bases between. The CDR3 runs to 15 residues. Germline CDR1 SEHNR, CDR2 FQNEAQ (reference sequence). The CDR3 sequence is CASSLLSQYQETQYF. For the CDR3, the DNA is TGTGCCAGCAGCTTGTTGAGCCAATACCAAGAGACCCAGTACTTC.